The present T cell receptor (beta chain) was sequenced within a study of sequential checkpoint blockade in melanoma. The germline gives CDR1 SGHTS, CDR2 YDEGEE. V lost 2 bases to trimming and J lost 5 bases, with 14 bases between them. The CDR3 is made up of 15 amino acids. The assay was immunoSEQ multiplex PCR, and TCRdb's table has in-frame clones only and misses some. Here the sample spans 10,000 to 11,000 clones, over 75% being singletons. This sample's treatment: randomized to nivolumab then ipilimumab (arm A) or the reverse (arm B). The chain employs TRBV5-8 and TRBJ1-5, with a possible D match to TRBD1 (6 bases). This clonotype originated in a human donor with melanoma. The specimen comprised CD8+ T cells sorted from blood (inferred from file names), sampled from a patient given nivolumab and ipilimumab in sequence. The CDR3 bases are TGTGCCAGCAGCTTAGAGGCAGGGGATCATCAGCCCCAGCATTTT. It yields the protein CASSLEAGDHQPQHF.